The 5 T cell receptor beta chains listed next were all sequenced from one sample in a study of blood T cell repertoires in COVID-19. The data were produced by immunoSEQ multiplex PCR, yet TCRdb's version contains in-frame clones alone and is incomplete. The sample records hundreds of thousands of clones, under 90% being singletons. Sequenced: peripheral blood. The origin of the receptors is a woman of 80 years or more with acute or convalescent COVID-19.

This chain links TRBV6-5 with TRBJ1-2, with TRBD1 matching 7 bases. The CDR3 contains 13 residues. The V segment lost 4 bases and the J segment 2 bases; nucleotides outside the gene matches: 1. CDR1 is MNHEY and CDR2 is SVGAGI in the germline V gene. This CDR3 is CASSSGGNYGYTF. The CDR3 nucleotides are TGTGCCAGCAGTTCAGGGGGGAACTATGGCTACACCTTC.

This CDR3 reads CASSSGQYNTEAFF. The CDR3 DNA reads as TGCGCCAGCAGCTCGGGACAGTATAACACTGAAGCTTTCTTT. The chain recombines TRBV5-1 with TRBJ1-1, with TRBD1 identical over 7 bases. The CDR3 runs 14 residues. Trimming removed 3 bases from V and 2 bases from J; junction bases left unmatched: 4. CDR1 and CDR2 from the germline V gene are SGHRS and YFSETQ.

This chain uses TRBV10-3 with TRBJ1-2, with D unresolved. Germline V lookup: CDR1 ENHRY, CDR2 SYGVKD. V dropped 0 bases and J dropped 2 bases, with 7 bases sitting between them. The CDR3 extends over 14 amino acids. The CDR3 reads CAISESGGNYGYTF. The CDR3 region has the DNA TGTGCCATCAGTGAGTCGGGAGGAAACTATGGCTACACCTTC.

The chain recombines TRBV4-2 with TRBJ2-2, with D possibly matching TRBD2 (5 bases). The CDR3 length is 15 residues. The V and J ends lost 0 bases and 7 bases respectively, with 12 bases between them. Per germline, CDR1 LGHNA and CDR2 YNFKEQ. CDR3 region: CASSQDFAEVGELFF. The CDR3 coding sequence is TGTGCCAGCAGCCAAGATTTTGCGGAGGTCGGGGAGCTGTTTTTT.

This sequence joins TRBV25-1 and TRBJ1-1, with a weak D call TRBD1 (5 bases). Germline V gene lookup returns CDR1 MGHDK and CDR2 SYGVNS. The CDR3 consists of 13 residues. V was clipped by 6 bases and J by 5 bases, with 13 bases between them. The DNA of the CDR3 is TGTGCCAGCAGCCCAAAGCGGGGGACTGAAGCTTTCTTT. Encoded protein: CASSPKRGTEAFF.